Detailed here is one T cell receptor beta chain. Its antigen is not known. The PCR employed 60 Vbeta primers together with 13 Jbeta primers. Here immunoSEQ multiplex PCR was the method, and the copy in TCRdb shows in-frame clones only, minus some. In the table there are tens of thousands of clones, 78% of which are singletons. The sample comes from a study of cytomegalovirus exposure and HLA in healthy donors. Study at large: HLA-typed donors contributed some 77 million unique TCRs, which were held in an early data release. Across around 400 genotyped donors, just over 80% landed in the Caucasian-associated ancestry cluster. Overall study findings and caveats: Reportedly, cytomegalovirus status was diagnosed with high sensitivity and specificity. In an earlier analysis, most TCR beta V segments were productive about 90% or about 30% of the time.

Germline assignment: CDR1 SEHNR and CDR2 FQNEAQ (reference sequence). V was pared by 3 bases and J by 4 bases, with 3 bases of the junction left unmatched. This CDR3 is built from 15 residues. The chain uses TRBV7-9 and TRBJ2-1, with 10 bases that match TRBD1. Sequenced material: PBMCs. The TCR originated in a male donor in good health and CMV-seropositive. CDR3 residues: CASSLGQGKYNEQFF. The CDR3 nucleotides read TGTGCCAGCAGCTTGGGACAGGGGAAATACAATGAGCAGTTCTTC. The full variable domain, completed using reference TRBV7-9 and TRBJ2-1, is DTGVSQNPRHKITKRGQNVTFRCDPISEHNRLYWYRQTLGQGPEFLTYFQNEAQLEKSRLLSDRFSAERPKGSFSTLEIQRTEQGDSAMYLCASSLGQGKYNEQFFGPGTRLTVL.